A selection of T cell receptor beta chains follows, all from one sample in a study of T cell repertoires in ileal Crohn's disease. The method was immunoSEQ multiplex PCR; TCRdb's version includes in-frame clones alone and lacks a portion of them. The specimen's table records about a dozen clones. Sequenced: ileal tissue. Receptors were obtained from an adult with Crohn's disease. CDR3s include the opening cysteine and the closing phenylalanine or tryptophan. A D gene is named only where the DNA matches it firmly. A row's size may be missing; if present it is once, few, many or a size class.

cdr3_nt: TGTGCCAGCAGTGAGAGGACAGGGGGCTTCGGGGCCAACGTCCTGACTTTC
cdr3_aa: CASSERTGGFGANVLTF
v_call: TRBV6-1
cdr3_length: 17
d_call: TRBD1
j_call: TRBJ2-6
clone_size: -

cdr3_nt: TGTGCCTCTAGAGGGAACCCAGGGGGAGGCACTGAAGCTTTCTTT
cdr3_aa: CASRGNPGGGTEAFF
v_call: TRBV5-6
cdr3_length: 15
d_call: TRBD1
j_call: TRBJ1-1
clone_size: -

cdr3_nt: TGTGCCAGCAGCTTTTTACTGGGGACAACCCTCACTGAAGCTTTCTTT
cdr3_aa: CASSFLLGTTLTEAFF
v_call: TRBV7-9
cdr3_length: 16
d_call: -
j_call: TRBJ1-1
clone_size: -

cdr3_nt: TGCGCCAGCAGTTCCCATATGACCGGGGGCACTGAAGCTTTCTTT
cdr3_aa: CASSSHMTGGTEAFF
v_call: TRBV10-1
cdr3_length: 15
d_call: -
j_call: TRBJ1-1
clone_size: once